These T cell receptor beta chains were read from a single sample in a study of blood T cell repertoires in COVID-19. TCRdb's table, derived via immunoSEQ multiplex PCR, lists solely in-frame clones and lacks some. The top ten clones hold more than 10% of a sample with 250,000 to 300,000 clones, around 85% of them seen once. The sample taken for sequencing was peripheral blood. These receptors were collected from a young woman with COVID-19, enrolled during active disease. The CDR3 runs from the conserved cysteine through the conserved F or W. D genes are given only for firm matches. Clone size, where shown, is once, few, many, or a class for clones that have expanded.

>TRBV11-1|-|TRBJ2-1|-
TGTGCCAGCAGCCCACTCTCAGGGGTGCGGTACAATGAGCAGTTCTTC
CASSPLSGVRYNEQFF
>TRBV2|-|TRBJ1-3|-
TGTGCCAGCAGTGAACAGGGGCGCTCTGGAAACACCATATATTTT
CASSEQGRSGNTIYF
>TRBV7-9|-|TRBJ1-1|-
TGTGCCAGCAGCCCTCCGGGAACCACTGAAGCTTTCTTT
CASSPPGTTEAFF
>TRBV24-1|-|TRBJ1-2|-
TGTGCCACCAGTGATTCCGACTATGGCTACACCTTC
CATSDSDYGYTF
>TRBV12-3/TRBV12-4|-|TRBJ1-1|-
TGTGCCAGCAGTTTGGGGGGGGGCACTGAAGCTTTCTTT
CASSLGGGTEAFF
>TRBV12-3/TRBV12-4|-|TRBJ1-2|-
TGTGCCATCCAGACGGGGGGACGGGGCTACACCTTC
CAIQTGGRGYTF
>TRBV6-4|-|TRBJ1-1|-
TGTGCCAGCAGTGACTCGAAGTATGGGGCCACTGAAGCTTTCTTT
CASSDSKYGATEAFF
>TRBV11-2|-|TRBJ2-7|-
TGTGCCAGCAGGCATACAGGATACGAGCAGTACTTC
CASRHTGYEQYF
>TRBV28|-|TRBJ2-2|-
TGTGCCAGCCTAAAGGGGATGCTTGGCCTCGGGGAGCTGTTTTTT
CASLKGMLGLGELFF
>TRBV4-1|-|TRBJ1-4|-
TGCGCCAGCAGCCCACTGACAGTCAGGGGTAATGAAAAACTGTTTTTT
CASSPLTVRGNEKLFF
>TRBV2|TRBD1|TRBJ2-2|-
TGTGCCAGCAGTGAGGTGGCAGGGGGCTCCGGGGAGCTGTTTTTT
CASSEVAGGSGELFF
>TRBV14|TRBD2|TRBJ2-7|-
TGTGCCAGCAGCTTGAGCGGGGGGCCCTACGAGCAGTACTTC
CASSLSGGPYEQYF
>TRBV5-1|TRBD1|TRBJ1-2|-
TGCGCCAGCGGCATCGGGACAGGGGAAGGTGGCTACACCTTC
CASGIGTGEGGYTF
>TRBV19|-|TRBJ2-7|-
TGTGCCAGTAGTATAGATACAGTCTCCTACGAGCAGTACTTC
CASSIDTVSYEQYF
>TRBV6-5|-|TRBJ1-1|-
TGTGCCAGCAAGTCGGGAGTGAACACTGAAGCTTTCTTT
CASKSGVNTEAFF
>TRBV2|-|TRBJ1-5|-
TGTGCCAGCAGTGAATCTTGGAGCCTTGTTAATCAGCCCCAGCATTTT
CASSESWSLVNQPQHF
>TRBV3-1/TRBV3-2|-|TRBJ2-2|-
TGTGCCAGCAGCCACACTGTCACCGGGGAGCTGTTTTTT
CASSHTVTGELFF
>TRBV9|TRBD1|TRBJ2-7|-
TGTGCCAGCAGCTTTTCGGACAGGGGCTACGAGCAGTACTTC
CASSFSDRGYEQYF
>TRBV5-1|-|TRBJ1-1|once
TGCGCCAGCAGCTTGTACGGAGCCATGAACACTGAAGCTTTCTTT
CASSLYGAMNTEAFF
>TRBV4-2|TRBD2|TRBJ2-1|-
TGTGCCAGCAGCCAAACCGGGACTAGCGGCCTCCGGCAGTTCTTC
CASSQTGTSGLRQFF
>TRBV5-4|-|TRBJ2-7|-
TGTGCCAGCAGCTTGAGAGCCTCCTACGAGCAGTACTTC
CASSLRASYEQYF
>TRBV7-9|TRBD1|TRBJ2-2|once
TGTGCCAGCAGCTCGAGTGGGGGACAGGGGGCCGGGGAGCTGTTTTTT
CASSSSGGQGAGELFF
>TRBV6-2/TRBV6-3|TRBD2|TRBJ2-3|-
TGTGCCAGCAGTTACGGAGTTAGCGGGGGCCCAGATACGCAGTATTTT
CASSYGVSGGPDTQYF
>TRBV3-1/TRBV3-2|TRBD2|TRBJ2-3|-
TGTGCCAGCAGCCTGGGACTAAACACAGATACGCAGTATTTT
CASSLGLNTDTQYF
>TRBV11-3|TRBD1|TRBJ2-1|-
TGTGCCAGCAGCGCAAGACAGGGACCGTCCTACAATGAGCAGTTCTTC
CASSARQGPSYNEQFF
>TRBV29-1|-|TRBJ2-7|-
TGCAGCCCCTTTCGCGGGGGCCCCTACGAGCAGTACTTC
CSPFRGGPYEQYF
>TRBV16|-|TRBJ1-1|-
TGTGCCAGCAGCCAAGATCAGGTATTATGGAACACTGAAGCTTTCTTT
CASSQDQVLWNTEAFF
>TRBV21-1|-|TRBJ1-2|once
TGTGCCAGCACTCCCGGAGGGGACAGGGGAAACTATGGCTACACCTTC
CASTPGGDRGNYGYTF
>TRBV3-1/TRBV3-2|-|TRBJ2-3|once
TGTGCCAGCAGCCATGGACTAAGCACAGATACGCAGTATTTT
CASSHGLSTDTQYF
>TRBV19|-|TRBJ1-2|-
TGTGCCAGTAGTATCGCAGGGGCAGTTCACTATGGCTACACCTTC
CASSIAGAVHYGYTF
>TRBV27|-|TRBJ2-1|-
TGTGCCAGCAGGGCGCTCGGGGGGCGCAATGAGCAGTTCTTC
CASRALGGRNEQFF
>TRBV9|TRBD1|TRBJ2-7|once
TGTGCCAGCAGTGAGACAGGGAGCTCCTACGAGCAGTACTTC
CASSETGSSYEQYF
>TRBV12-5|TRBD1|TRBJ2-2|-
TGTGCTAGTGGGGATCCTGGACAGGGGATCACCGGGGAGCTGTTTTTT
CASGDPGQGITGELFF
>TRBV5-4|-|TRBJ1-2|-
TGTGCCAGCAGCTTGGATCCCAGGGTAGACTATGGCTACACCTTC
CASSLDPRVDYGYTF
>TRBV3-1/TRBV3-2|-|TRBJ2-5|-
TGTGCCAGCAGCCAAGATTGGGAGCTGTCAGAGACCCAGTACTTC
CASSQDWELSETQYF
>TRBV19|-|TRBJ1-2|-
TGTGCCAGTAGCCGGGGAGTAGGGCTTGGCTATGGCTACACCTTC
CASSRGVGLGYGYTF
>TRBV19|TRBD1|TRBJ1-2|once
TGTGCCAGTACCGCTGACAGGGCGGGGTATGGCTACACCTTC
CASTADRAGYGYTF
>TRBV11-2|-|TRBJ2-1|-
TGTGCCAGCAGCTTATCGGCGGGGAGCTCCTACAATGAGCAGTTCTTC
CASSLSAGSSYNEQFF
>TRBV7-2|-|TRBJ1-4|once
TGTGCCAGCAGCCTGACGGGATTGGGGAATGAAAAACTGTTTTTT
CASSLTGLGNEKLFF
>TRBV5-1|-|TRBJ1-2|-
TGCGCCAGCAGCTTGGGGGAGGGCTATGGCTACACCTTC
CASSLGEGYGYTF
>TRBV7-4|TRBD2|TRBJ2-3|-
TGTGCCAGCAGCTTTCACGGCGGGGGAGGGTCGCAGGATACGCAGTATTTT
CASSFHGGGGSQDTQYF
>TRBV15|TRBD1|TRBJ2-5|-
TGTGCCACCAGCAGAGATCAGGGGGACCAAGAGACCCAGTACTTC
CATSRDQGDQETQYF
>TRBV29-1|-|TRBJ1-1|-
TGCAGCGGTGGAGGAGGGTCTGGAAAGCCAAACACTGAAGCTTTCTTT
CSGGGGSGKPNTEAFF
>TRBV10-3|-|TRBJ2-1|-
TGTGCCATCAGTGAGTCGAGGGTCAGAGGGAGCTCCTACAATGAGCAGTTCTTC
CAISESRVRGSSYNEQFF
>TRBV18|-|TRBJ2-3|-
TGTGCCAGCTCACCACAGGGGGGGCCTTATGCTACGCAGTATTTT
CASSPQGGPYATQYF
>TRBV5-1|-|TRBJ2-3|once
TGCGCCAGCAGCTCTTCCCCGCAGGCGACAGATACGCAGTATTTT
CASSSSPQATDTQYF
>TRBV7-9|-|TRBJ1-4|-
TGTGCCAGCAGTGAGCGGACCGGCCTCTACCAAACAACTAATGAAAAACTGTTTTTT
CASSERTGLYQTTNEKLFF
>TRBV6-5|-|TRBJ2-7|-
TGTGCCAGCAGTTACTGGAGTGGGGACAACGAGCAGTACTTC
CASSYWSGDNEQYF
>TRBV24-1|-|TRBJ2-5|-
TGTGCCACCAGTGGAGGTGGAGAGACCCAGTACTTC
CATSGGGETQYF
>TRBV15|-|TRBJ2-7|-
TGTGCCACCAGCAGACAGGGAAAGGGGGCCTACGAGCAGTACTTC
CATSRQGKGAYEQYF